These 28 T cell receptor beta chains were all obtained from the same sample, sequenced in a study of shared clonotypes between healthy human individuals. The table came from immunoSEQ multiplex PCR; TCRdb's copy has only in-frame clones and leaves some out. This sample yields 2 million to 2.5 million clones, of which 85% to 95% are seen a single time; 0.37% belongs to the top ten. The sequencing input was naive CD4+ T cells from PBMCs. Subset meaning: CD45RA+ positively selected. The receptors derive from a man aged 18 to 29 in good health. Some clones in this sample may be carry-over from other donors' samples.

This rearrangement joins TRBV7-8 to TRBJ2-1; 7 bases map to TRBD1. The length of the CDR3 is 12 residues. Germline CDR1 reads SGHVS; CDR2 reads FQNEAQ. V lost 5 bases and J lost 10; bases outside the gene matches: 5. The CDR3 DNA sequence: TGTGCCAGCAGCATCAGGGGGAGCGAGCAGTTCTTC. Protein product: CASSIRGSEQFF.

This chain links TRBV5-1 with TRBJ2-1; 9 bases agree with TRBD1. Germline V CDR1 and CDR2: SGHRS, YFSETQ. V lost 4 bases to trimming and J lost 8 bases; unmatched junction nucleotides: 7. This CDR3 is 14 amino acids long. CDR3 protein: CASSLRTGADEQFF. In nucleotides, the CDR3 is TGCGCCAGCAGCCTGCGGACAGGGGCGGATGAGCAGTTCTTC.

The chain joins TRBV11-2 to TRBJ2-7; TRBD2 matches 10 bases. With 5 bases clipped from V and 6 bases from J, the junction kept 7 bases outside the gene matches. The CDR3 contains 14 residues. Germline loops: CDR1 SGHAT, CDR2 FQNNGV. The CDR3 loop is CASSLLAGAVEQYF. The CDR3 DNA follows: TGTGCCAGCAGCCTCCTAGCGGGAGCTGTCGAGCAGTACTTC.

The DNA for the CDR3 is TGCGCCAGCAGCCAAGATCGACTAGGAGACGAGCAGTACTTC. The encoded protein is CASSQDRLGDEQYF. J is TRBJ2-7 and V is TRBV4-1, with D perhaps TRBD2 (6 bases). The CDR3 contains 14 residues. The V gene lost 0 bases and the J gene lost 5 bases, with 11 bases spanning the gap. The germline V gene encodes CDR1 MGHRA and CDR2 YSYEKL.

This clone appeared once. CDR3 DNA sequence: TGTGCCAGTAGGAAACGGGACAGGGGTAAATACCAAGAGACCCAGTACTTC. Encoded protein: CASRKRDRGKYQETQYF. The rearrangement joins TRBV19 to TRBJ2-5; TRBD1 agrees at 10 bases. Per germline, CDR1 LNHDA and CDR2 SQIVND (reference sequence). J gave up 0 bases and V 6 bases, and 10 bases lay outside the gene matches. The CDR3 contains 17 residues.

The V and J genes are TRBV5-1 and TRBJ2-1; TRBD2 matches 8 bases. V lost 4 bases and J lost 10; bases outside the gene matches: 1. CDR1 SGHRS and CDR2 YFSETQ come from the germline V gene. The CDR3 totals 11 residues. The CDR3 coding sequence is TGCGCCAGCAGCATAGCGGGGGAGCAGTTCTTC. It is translated as CASSIAGEQFF.

With respect to this clone: Other DNA sequences within the sample encode an identical CDR3. V gene TRBV28 combines with J gene TRBJ2-7; 10 bases agree with TRBD1. CDR3 length: 14 amino acids. Trimming cost V 6 bases and J 1 base; bases outside gene matches: 3. Germline values: CDR1 MDHEN, CDR2 SYDVKM. The CDR3 bases are TGTGCCAGCAGCCCGGGACAGGGGTCCTACGAGCAGTACTTC. This encodes CASSPGQGSYEQYF.

J is TRBJ2-4 and V is TRBV6-1; 13 nucleotides match TRBD2. The CDR3 totals 20 residues. V dropped 3 bases and J dropped 1; count of bases not matched to a gene: 12. Germline CDR1 reads MNHNS; CDR2 reads SASEGT. CDR3 sequence: CASSDAHGLAGVGAKNIQYF. The CDR3 bases are TGTGCCAGCAGTGATGCCCACGGACTAGCGGGAGTTGGGGCCAAAAACATTCAGTACTTC.

This sequence joins TRBV7-2 and TRBJ2-7; 7 bases line up with TRBD2. The CDR3 runs 15 residues. Unmatched junction bases numbered 11, after V lost 5 bases and J lost 4 bases. The germline gives CDR1 SGHTA, CDR2 FQGNSA. This chain's CDR3 is CASSPGGAAFYEQYF. The CDR3, as DNA: TGTGCCAGCAGCCCGGGGGGAGCGGCGTTTTACGAGCAGTACTTC.

The chain is built from TRBV2 and TRBJ2-3, with 10 positions matching TRBD2. J was trimmed by 5 bases and V by 7 bases; bases with no gene match: 15. Germline V gene data show CDR1 as SNHLY and CDR2 as FYNNEI. The CDR3 contains 17 residues. Here the CDR3 reads CASKGLAGAEGGDTQYF. The CDR3 DNA follows: TGTGCCAGCAAAGGTCTAGCGGGAGCTGAAGGGGGAGATACGCAGTATTTT.

This rearrangement joins TRBV5-1 to TRBJ2-1, with D perhaps TRBD1 (6 bases). The CDR3 totals 16 residues. Trimming left V 4 bases short and J 6 bases short, with 20 bases between. From germline, CDR1 is SGHRS and CDR2 YFSETQ. This CDR3 is CASSGSLGGVGNEQFF. CDR3 nucleotides: TGCGCCAGCAGCGGTTCTCTAGGGGGTGTTGGCAATGAGCAGTTCTTC. The whole variable domain, remainder taken from reference TRBV5-1 and TRBJ2-1, is KAGVTQTPRYLIKTRGQQVTLSCSPISGHRSVSWYQQTPGQGLQFLFEYFSETQRNKGNFPGRFSGRQFSNSRSEMNVSTLELGDSALYLCASSGSLGGVGNEQFFGPGTRLTVL.

The rearrangement uses TRBV6-1 and TRBJ2-1; TRBD2 agrees at 9 bases. Losses at the gene ends were 3 bases for V and 6 bases for J; bases not matched to a gene: 15. Germline CDR1 reads MNHNS; CDR2 reads SASEGT. This CDR3 is built from 18 residues. The CDR3 region is CASSDRLAGLPTGNEQFF. CDR3 bases: TGTGCCAGCAGTGATCGGCTAGCGGGACTCCCCACGGGCAATGAGCAGTTCTTC.

V is TRBV5-1 and J is TRBJ1-1; D call uncertain. Germline CDR1 SGHRS, CDR2 YFSETQ. This CDR3 spans 14 amino acids. V lost 4 bases, J lost 0 bases, and 10 bases lay in between. For the CDR3, the DNA is TGCGCCAGCAGCCAGACCGACATGAACACTGAAGCTTTCTTT. Amino acid sequence: CASSQTDMNTEAFF.

About this clone itself: The sample carries other DNA sequences with the same CDR3. This chain connects TRBV7-6 to TRBJ1-5, with 8 nucleotides matching TRBD1. This CDR3 is built from 15 residues. The V segment lost 1 base and the J segment 4 bases; nucleotides outside the gene matches: 3. CDR1 and CDR2 (germline): SGHVS, FNYEAQ. The DNA for the CDR3 is TGTGCCAGCAGCTTAGGTGGGGACAGGAATCAGCCCCAGCATTTT. It specifies CASSLGGDRNQPQHF.

CDR3 in amino acids: CASTQGVVNTEAFF. CDR3 nucleotide sequence: TGTGCCAGCACCCAGGGGGTGGTGAACACTGAAGCTTTCTTT. This chain joins TRBV6-1 and TRBJ1-1, with TRBD1 matching over 7 bases. V lost 7 bases, J lost 0 bases, and 5 bases stayed unmatched. Germline CDR1 and CDR2: MNHNS and SASEGT. This CDR3 is built from 14 residues.

The DNA for the CDR3 is TGTGCCAGCAGTGAATTGGTAGGGCTTGGAGCCTATGGCTACACCTTC. Its translation is CASSELVGLGAYGYTF. This chain links TRBV6-1 with TRBJ1-2; unclear D gene. This CDR3 region has 16 residues. Germline loops: CDR1 MNHNS, CDR2 SASEGT. V shed 2 bases and J shed 4 bases, with 17 bases lying between them.

The J gene is TRBJ2-3, the V gene TRBV18; 8 positions agree with TRBD2. The CDR3 is 15 amino acids. The V gene end was trimmed by 6 bases and the J gene end by 2 bases; junction bases not matched to a gene: 7. Germline CDR1 KGHSH, CDR2 LQKENI. The CDR3 nucleotides are TGTGCCAGCTCTCCCAAGCGGGAGACCACAGATACGCAGTATTTT. This encodes CASSPKRETTDTQYF. The complete variable domain, with remaining parts taken from reference TRBV18 and TRBJ2-3, reads NAGVMQNPRHLVRRRGQEARLRCSPMKGHSHVYWYRQLPEEGLKFMVYLQKENIIDESGMPKERFSAEFPKEGPSILRIQQVVRGDSAAYFCASSPKRETTDTQYFGPGTRLTVL.

This rearrangement joins TRBV10-3 to TRBJ2-7, with D perhaps TRBD2 (5 bases). V was trimmed by 4 bases and J by 2 bases, leaving 12 bases between them. This CDR3 spans 14 amino acids. CDR1 is ENHRY, CDR2 SYGVKD, per germline. DNA of the CDR3: TGTGCCATCAGTGGCCGGGAACTGCCCTACGAGCAGTACTTC. Its protein is CAISGRELPYEQYF.

The rearrangement joins TRBV2 to TRBJ1-2; tentative D call: TRBD1 (6 bases). Germline CDR1 reads SNHLY; CDR2 reads FYNNEI. Between the trimmed V and J ends, which lost 7 bases and 4 bases, there was a span of 13 bases. The CDR3 consists of 13 residues. The CDR3 bases are TGTGCCAGCACCCTAGGACAGCGCTATGGCTACACCTTC. It specifies CASTLGQRYGYTF.

The V call is TRBV5-1, the J call TRBJ2-1; the match to TRBD2 covers 9 bases. After removal of 2 bases from V and 7 bases from J, the junction contained 4 bases not matched to a gene. The CDR3 extends over 14 amino acids. Germline V gives CDR1 SGHRS, CDR2 YFSETQ. This chain's CDR3 is CASSFRREGNEQFF. Written as DNA, the CDR3 is TGCGCCAGCAGCTTTAGGCGGGAGGGGAATGAGCAGTTCTTC.

The chain has TRBV6-5 and TRBJ2-7, with 10 bases fitting TRBD1. CDR1 is MNHEY, CDR2 SVGAGI, per germline. The CDR3 covers 15 residues. V trimming: 6 bases; J trimming: 2 bases; junction bases outside the gene matches: 7. CDR3 sequence reads: CASSPPGTGAYEQYF. For the CDR3, the DNA is TGTGCCAGCAGCCCACCTGGGACAGGGGCCTACGAGCAGTACTTC.

The V and J genes are TRBV5-4 and TRBJ2-5, with 10 positions matching TRBD2. Per germline, CDR1 SGHNT and CDR2 YYREEE (reference sequence). The CDR3 sequence is 15 residues long. J lost 4 bases, V lost 6 bases, and 9 bases had no gene match. The CDR3 bases are TGTGCCAGCACGGAGCGGGAGGGCCGGGTAGAGACCCAGTACTTC. Translated, it gives CASTEREGRVETQYF.

On this clone itself: Other DNA sequences in this specimen translate into the identical CDR3. The chain is built from TRBV10-3 and TRBJ2-3; no clear D. V was trimmed by 6 bases and J by 3 bases, leaving 4 bases between them. The CDR3 extends over 11 amino acids. From germline, CDR1 is ENHRY and CDR2 SYGVKD. DNA for the CDR3: TGTGCCATCAGCGCAACAGATACGCAGTATTTT. It is translated as CAISATDTQYF.

This clone has just one count. J is TRBJ2-3 and V is TRBV11-3, with 7 bases aligning to TRBD1. After removal of 6 bases from V and 4 bases from J, the junction contained 10 bases not matched to a gene. The CDR3 contains 15 residues. The germline CDR1 and CDR2 sequences are SGHNT and YENEEA. CDR3 DNA sequence: TGTGCCAGCAGTCTAAGACAGGGAAAGCCAGATACGCAGTATTTT. Amino acids: CASSLRQGKPDTQYF.

This clone was picked up one time. The chain is built from TRBV6-6 and TRBJ2-2; 10 nucleotides line up with TRBD1. This CDR3 comprises 15 residues. Per germline, CDR1 MNHNY and CDR2 SVGAGI (reference sequence). The J segment lost 4 bases and the V segment lost 6 bases, leaving 5 bases of the junction unmatched. The CDR3 bases are TGTGCCAGCAGCCCCGGGACAGGGGTCACCGGGGAGCTGTTTTTT. Translation gives CASSPGTGVTGELFF.

The rearrangement uses TRBV11-2 and TRBJ2-7; TRBD1 matches at 9 bases. V was pared by 1 base and J by 2 bases, with 3 bases of the junction left unmatched. Per the germline V gene, CDR1 is SGHAT and CDR2 is FQNNGV. The CDR3 is made up of 15 amino acids. The CDR3 DNA follows: TGTGCCAGCAGCTTAGTTACAGGGGGCCCCTACGAGCAGTACTTC. Translating it yields CASSLVTGGPYEQYF. Complete variable domain (other parts from reference TRBV11-2 and TRBJ2-7): EAGVAQSPRYKIIEKRQSVAFWCNPISGHATLYWYQQILGQGPKLLIQFQNNGVVDDSQLPKDRFSAERLKGVDSTLKIQPAKLEDSAVYLCASSLVTGGPYEQYFGPGTRLTVT.

This chain links TRBV9 with TRBJ1-2, with D perhaps matching TRBD1 (6 bases). With 0 bases removed from V and 7 bases from J, the gap between germline ends came to 16 bases. The CDR3 runs to 15 residues. Germline values: CDR1 SGDLS, CDR2 YYNGEE. The CDR3 DNA reads TGTGCCAGCAGCGTAGAAACAGGGTCCAGTAGTGGCTACACCTTC. Protein: CASSVETGSSSGYTF.

This chain joins TRBV7-6 and TRBJ2-5; 9 bases are a match to TRBD2. With 8 bases clipped from V and 1 base from J, the junction kept 8 bases outside the gene matches. Germline CDR1 reads SGHVS; CDR2 reads FNYEAQ. The CDR3 has 15 amino acids. The CDR3 DNA reads as TGTGCCAGCGGACTACTAGCGGGTCTCCAAGAGACCCAGTACTTC. Translated: CASGLLAGLQETQYF.